Listed here are 3 T cell receptor beta chains from one sample, sequenced in a study of shared clonotypes between healthy human individuals. Profiling relied on immunoSEQ multiplex PCR, and the TCRdb table lists in-frame clones only, not all of them. The data show 2.3 million or so clones, with more than 80% seen just once and 0.3% to 0.4% held by the top ten. The sequenced sample was naive CD4+ T cells from PBMCs. Subset denoted: CD45RA+ positively selected. The receptors originated from a man aged 18-30 years in good health. Some clones in this sample may be carry-over from other donors' samples.

The V gene is TRBV28, the J gene TRBJ2-3; D remains ambiguous. The CDR3 has 14 residues. Germline V gene sequence: CDR1 MDHEN, CDR2 SYDVKM. V was shortened by 2 bases and J by 2 bases, with 8 bases between the two germline ends. The CDR3 coding sequence is TGTGCCAGCAGTTTAGCGTCTACCACAGATACGCAGTATTTT. This codes for CASSLASTTDTQYF.

The chain carries TRBV28 and TRBJ1-6, with a possible D match to TRBD1 (5 bases). The CDR3 is 15 amino acids. Between the trimmed V and J ends, which lost 4 bases and 7 bases, there was a span of 14 bases. Germline V CDR1 and CDR2: MDHEN, SYDVKM. The DNA for the CDR3 is TGTGCCAGCAGTTCCTCTGGACACGGGAATTCACCCCTCCACTTT. It translates to CASSSSGHGNSPLHF. The variable domain in full, with the rest retrieved from reference TRBV28 and TRBJ1-6, is DVKVTQSSRYLVKRTGEKVFLECVQDMDHENMFWYRQDPGLGLRLIYFSYDVKMKEKGDIPEGYSVSREKKERFSLILESASTNQTSMYLCASSSSGHGNSPLHFGNGTRLTVT.

This clone was recorded only once. This chain uses TRBV5-1 with TRBJ1-1; TRBD1 might be the D (6 bases). V was cut by 3 bases and J by 2 bases, with 14 bases left in between. This CDR3 has 15 amino acids. Germline V gene sequence: CDR1 SGHRS, CDR2 YFSETQ. CDR3 protein: CASSSRGGINTEAFF. CDR3 nucleotides: TGCGCCAGCAGCTCCCGAGGGGGGATCAACACTGAAGCTTTCTTT.